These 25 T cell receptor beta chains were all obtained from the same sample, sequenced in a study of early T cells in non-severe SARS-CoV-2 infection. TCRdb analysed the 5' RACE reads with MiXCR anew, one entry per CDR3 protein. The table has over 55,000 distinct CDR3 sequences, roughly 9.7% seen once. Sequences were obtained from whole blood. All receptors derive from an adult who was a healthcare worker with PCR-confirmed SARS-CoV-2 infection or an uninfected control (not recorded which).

The CDR3 reads CASSLSLANEQFF. In DNA, the CDR3 is TGTGCCAGCAGCTTAAGCCTCGCCAATGAGCAGTTCTTC. This chain joins TRBV11-2 and TRBJ2-1; the D is unclear. Trimming took 2 bases from V and 6 from J, leaving 8 bases between them. The CDR3 extends over 13 amino acids. CDR1 is SGHAT, CDR2 FQNNGV, per germline. The whole variable domain, filled in from reference TRBV11-2 and TRBJ2-1, reads EAGVAQSPRYKIIEKRQSVAFWCNPISGHATLYWYQQILGQGPKLLIQFQNNGVVDDSQLPKDRFSAERLKGVDSTLKIQPAKLEDSAVYLCASSLSLANEQFFGPGTRLTVL.

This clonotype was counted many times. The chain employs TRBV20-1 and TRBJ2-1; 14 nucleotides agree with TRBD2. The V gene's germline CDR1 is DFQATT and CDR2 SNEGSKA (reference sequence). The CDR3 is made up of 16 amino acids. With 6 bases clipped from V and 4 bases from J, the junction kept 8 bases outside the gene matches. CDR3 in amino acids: CSAKTGLAGAYNEQFF. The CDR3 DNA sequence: TGCAGTGCCAAAACGGGACTAGCGGGGGCTTACAATGAGCAGTTCTTC.

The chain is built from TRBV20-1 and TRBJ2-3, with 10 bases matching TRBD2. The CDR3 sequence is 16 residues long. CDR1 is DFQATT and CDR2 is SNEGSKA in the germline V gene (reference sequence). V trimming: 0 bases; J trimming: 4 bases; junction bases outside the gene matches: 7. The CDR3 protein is CSARDVSGRGPDTQYF. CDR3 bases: TGCAGTGCTAGAGACGTGAGCGGGAGGGGGCCAGATACGCAGTATTTT.

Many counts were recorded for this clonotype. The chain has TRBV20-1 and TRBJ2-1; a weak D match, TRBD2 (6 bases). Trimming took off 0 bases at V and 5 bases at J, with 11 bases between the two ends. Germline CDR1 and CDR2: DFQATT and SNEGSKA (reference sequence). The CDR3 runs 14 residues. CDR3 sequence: CSARDPGRHNEQFF. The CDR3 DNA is TGCAGTGCTAGAGATCCGGGGAGGCACAATGAGCAGTTCTTC.

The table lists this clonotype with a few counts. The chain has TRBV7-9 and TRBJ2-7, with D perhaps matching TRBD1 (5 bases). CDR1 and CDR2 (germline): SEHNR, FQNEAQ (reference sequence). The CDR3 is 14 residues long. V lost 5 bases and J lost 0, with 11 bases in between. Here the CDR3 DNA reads TGTGCCAGCAGCCCAGCAGGGCTCTCCTACGAGCAGTACTTC. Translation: CASSPAGLSYEQYF. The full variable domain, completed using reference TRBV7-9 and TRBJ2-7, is DTGVSQNPRHKITKRGQNVTFRCDPISEHNRLYWYRQTLGQGPEFLTYFQNEAQLEKSRLLSDRFSAERPKGSFSTLEIQRTEQGDSAMYLCASSPAGLSYEQYFGPGTRLTVT.

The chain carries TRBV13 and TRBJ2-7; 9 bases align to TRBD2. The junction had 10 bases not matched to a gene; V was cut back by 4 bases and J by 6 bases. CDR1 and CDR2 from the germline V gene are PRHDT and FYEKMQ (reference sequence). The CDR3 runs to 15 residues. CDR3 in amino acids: CASSSRGRVEGEQYF. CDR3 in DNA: TGTGCCAGCAGCTCCCGCGGGAGGGTTGAGGGCGAGCAGTACTTC.

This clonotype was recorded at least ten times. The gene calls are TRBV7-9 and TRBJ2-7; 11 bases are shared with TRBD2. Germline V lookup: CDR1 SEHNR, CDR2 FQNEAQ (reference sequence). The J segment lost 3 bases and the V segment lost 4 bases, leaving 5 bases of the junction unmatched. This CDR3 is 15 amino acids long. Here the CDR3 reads CASSSRTSGHYEQYF. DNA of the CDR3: TGTGCCAGCAGCTCAAGGACTAGCGGGCACTACGAGCAGTACTTC.

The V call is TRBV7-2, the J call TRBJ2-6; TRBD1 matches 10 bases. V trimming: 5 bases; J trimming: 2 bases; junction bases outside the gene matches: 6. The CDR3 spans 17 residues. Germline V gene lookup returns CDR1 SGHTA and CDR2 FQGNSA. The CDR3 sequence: CASSPGTGVPGANVLTF. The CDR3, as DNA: TGTGCCAGCAGCCCGGGGACAGGGGTACCTGGGGCCAACGTCCTGACTTTC.

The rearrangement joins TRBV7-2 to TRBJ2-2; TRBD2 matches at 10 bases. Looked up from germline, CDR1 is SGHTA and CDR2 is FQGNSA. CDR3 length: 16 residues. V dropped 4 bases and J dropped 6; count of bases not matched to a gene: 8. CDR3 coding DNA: TGTGCCAGCAGCTCGGGGACTAGCGTTCTAGCCGGGGAGCTGTTTTTT. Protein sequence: CASSSGTSVLAGELFF.

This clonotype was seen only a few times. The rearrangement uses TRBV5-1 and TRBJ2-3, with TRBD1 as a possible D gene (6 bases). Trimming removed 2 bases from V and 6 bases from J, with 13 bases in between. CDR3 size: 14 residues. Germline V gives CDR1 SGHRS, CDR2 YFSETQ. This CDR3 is CASSFTSQGDTQYF. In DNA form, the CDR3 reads TGCGCCAGCAGCTTCACCTCCCAGGGGGATACGCAGTATTTT.

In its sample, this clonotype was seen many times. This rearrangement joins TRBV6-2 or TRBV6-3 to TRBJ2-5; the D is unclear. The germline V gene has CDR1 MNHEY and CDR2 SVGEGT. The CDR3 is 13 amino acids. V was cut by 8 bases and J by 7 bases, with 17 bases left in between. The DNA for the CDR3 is TGTGCCAGCGGCAACGGCATACTATTGACCCAGTACTTC. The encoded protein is CASGNGILLTQYF.

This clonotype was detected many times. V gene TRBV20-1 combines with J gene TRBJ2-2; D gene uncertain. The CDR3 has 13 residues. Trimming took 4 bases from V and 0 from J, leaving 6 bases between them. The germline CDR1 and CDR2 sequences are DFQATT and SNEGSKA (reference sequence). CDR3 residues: CSAKNTNTGELFF. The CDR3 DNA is TGCAGTGCTAAGAACACGAACACCGGGGAGCTGTTTTTT.

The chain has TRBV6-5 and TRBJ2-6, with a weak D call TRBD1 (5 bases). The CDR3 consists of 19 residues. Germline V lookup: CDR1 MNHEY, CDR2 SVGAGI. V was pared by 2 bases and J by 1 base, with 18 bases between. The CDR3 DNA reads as TGTGCCAGCAGTTACGGTGACAGTTCGCCTCAGTCTGGGGCCAACGTCCTGACTTTC. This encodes CASSYGDSSPQSGANVLTF.

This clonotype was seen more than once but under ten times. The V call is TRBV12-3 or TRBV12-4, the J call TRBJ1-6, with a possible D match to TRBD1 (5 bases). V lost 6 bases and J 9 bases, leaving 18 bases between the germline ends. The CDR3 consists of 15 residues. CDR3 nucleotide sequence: TGTGCCAGCAGGAAGTGGTCCGGGACGGGTTCACCCCTCCACTTT. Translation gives CASRKWSGTGSPLHF.

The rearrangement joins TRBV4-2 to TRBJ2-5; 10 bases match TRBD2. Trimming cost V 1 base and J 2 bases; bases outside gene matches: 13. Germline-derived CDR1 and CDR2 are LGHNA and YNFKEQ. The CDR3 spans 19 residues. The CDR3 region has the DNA TGTGCCAGCAGCCAAGGAGATGCAGGACTAGCGGATTTTCAAGAGACCCAGTACTTC. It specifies CASSQGDAGLADFQETQYF.

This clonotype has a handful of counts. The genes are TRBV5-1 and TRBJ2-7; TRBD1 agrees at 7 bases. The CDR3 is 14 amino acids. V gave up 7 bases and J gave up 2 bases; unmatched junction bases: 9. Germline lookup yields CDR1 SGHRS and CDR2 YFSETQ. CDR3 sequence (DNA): TGCGCCAGCCGCAACAGGGGCTCACCCTACGAGCAGTACTTC. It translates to CASRNRGSPYEQYF. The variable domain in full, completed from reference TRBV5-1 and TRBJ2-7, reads KAGVTQTPRYLIKTRGQQVTLSCSPISGHRSVSWYQQTPGQGLQFLFEYFSETQRNKGNFPGRFSGRQFSNSRSEMNVSTLELGDSALYLCASRNRGSPYEQYFGPGTRLTVT.

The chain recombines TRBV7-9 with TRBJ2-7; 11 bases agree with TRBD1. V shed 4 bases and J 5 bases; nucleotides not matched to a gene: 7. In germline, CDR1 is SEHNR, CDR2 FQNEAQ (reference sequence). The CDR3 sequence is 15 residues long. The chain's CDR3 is CASSWGQGDLDEQYF. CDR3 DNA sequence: TGTGCCAGCAGCTGGGGACAGGGGGATTTGGACGAGCAGTACTTC.

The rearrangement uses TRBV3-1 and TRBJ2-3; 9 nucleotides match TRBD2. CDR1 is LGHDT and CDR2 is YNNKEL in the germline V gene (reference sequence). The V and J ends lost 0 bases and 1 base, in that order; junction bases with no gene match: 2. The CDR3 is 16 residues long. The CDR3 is CASSQDIAGGTDTQYF. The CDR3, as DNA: TGTGCCAGCAGCCAAGATATAGCGGGAGGCACAGATACGCAGTATTTT.

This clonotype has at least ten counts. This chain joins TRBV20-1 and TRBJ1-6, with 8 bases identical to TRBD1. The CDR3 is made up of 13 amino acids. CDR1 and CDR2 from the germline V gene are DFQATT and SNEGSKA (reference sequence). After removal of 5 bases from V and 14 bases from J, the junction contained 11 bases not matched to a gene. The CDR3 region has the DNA TGCAGTGCTCGGGACAGGCGGTCCCTGGCCCTCCACTTT. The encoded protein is CSARDRRSLALHF.

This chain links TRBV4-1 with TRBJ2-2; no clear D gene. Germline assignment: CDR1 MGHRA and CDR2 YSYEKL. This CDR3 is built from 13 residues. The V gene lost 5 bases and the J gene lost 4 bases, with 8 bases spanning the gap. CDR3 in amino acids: CASSGPLTGELFF. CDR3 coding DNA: TGCGCCAGCAGCGGACCTCTCACCGGGGAGCTGTTTTTT.

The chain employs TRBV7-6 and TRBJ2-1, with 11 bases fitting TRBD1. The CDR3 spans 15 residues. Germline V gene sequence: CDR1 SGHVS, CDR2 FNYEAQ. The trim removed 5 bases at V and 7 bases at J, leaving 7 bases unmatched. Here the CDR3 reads CASSPGQGAGNEQFF. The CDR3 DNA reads TGTGCCAGCAGCCCCGGACAGGGGGCTGGGAATGAGCAGTTCTTC.

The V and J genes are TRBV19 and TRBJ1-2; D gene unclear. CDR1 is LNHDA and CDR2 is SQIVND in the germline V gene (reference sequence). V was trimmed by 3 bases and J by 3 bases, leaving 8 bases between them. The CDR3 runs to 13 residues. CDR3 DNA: TGTGCCAGTAGTATTACGACGGACTATGGCTACACCTTC. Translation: CASSITTDYGYTF.

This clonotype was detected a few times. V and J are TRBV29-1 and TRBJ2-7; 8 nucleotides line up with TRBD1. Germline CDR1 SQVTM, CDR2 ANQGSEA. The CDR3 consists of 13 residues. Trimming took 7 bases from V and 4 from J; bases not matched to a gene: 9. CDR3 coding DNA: TGCAGCGCATCGCAGGGGGCGAGGTACGAGCAGTACTTC. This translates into CSASQGARYEQYF.

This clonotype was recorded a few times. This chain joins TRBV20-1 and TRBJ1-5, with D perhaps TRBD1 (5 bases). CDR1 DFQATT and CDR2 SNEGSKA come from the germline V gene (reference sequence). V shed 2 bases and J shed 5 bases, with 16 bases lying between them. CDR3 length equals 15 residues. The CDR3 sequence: CSARPPLGEYQPQHF. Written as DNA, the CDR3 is TGCAGTGCTAGACCGCCCCTGGGGGAGTATCAGCCCCAGCATTTT.

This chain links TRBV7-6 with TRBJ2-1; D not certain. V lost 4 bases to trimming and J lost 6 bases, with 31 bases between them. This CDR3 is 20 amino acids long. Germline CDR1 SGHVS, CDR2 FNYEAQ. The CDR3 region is CASSSSLRTGPSGRTNEQFF. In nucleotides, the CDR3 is TGTGCCAGCAGCTCATCCCTACGAACCGGACCTTCTGGCAGGACCAATGAGCAGTTCTTC.